This T cell receptor (beta chain) emerged from a study of response to subunit inactivated influenza vaccine. TCRdb re-analysed the RT-PCR reads in MiXCR, keeping a single row per CDR3 protein. This sample yields approximately 500,000 distinct CDR3 sequences, of which over 10% are seen a single time; around 13% belongs to the top ten. Whole-study results and caveats: Authors suggested each seasonal influenza vaccination recruits few new T cells.

The CDR3 length is 17 residues. Germline CDR1 reads SGHVS; CDR2 reads FNYEAQ. The junction had 6 bases not matched to a gene; V was cut back by 2 bases and J by 3 bases. A remark on this clonotype: The antigen remains unidentified.

The sequence came from a man in his forties or fifties who received an inactivated influenza vaccine. The rearrangement links TRBV7-6 to TRBJ2-1; 11 positions agree with TRBD2. The sample was PBMCs from blood, taken more than 35 days after vaccination. Written as DNA, the CDR3 is TGTGCCAGCAGCTTATGGAGGCTAGCGGGAGGCTACAATGAGCAGTTCTTC. It encodes CASSLWRLAGGYNEQFF.